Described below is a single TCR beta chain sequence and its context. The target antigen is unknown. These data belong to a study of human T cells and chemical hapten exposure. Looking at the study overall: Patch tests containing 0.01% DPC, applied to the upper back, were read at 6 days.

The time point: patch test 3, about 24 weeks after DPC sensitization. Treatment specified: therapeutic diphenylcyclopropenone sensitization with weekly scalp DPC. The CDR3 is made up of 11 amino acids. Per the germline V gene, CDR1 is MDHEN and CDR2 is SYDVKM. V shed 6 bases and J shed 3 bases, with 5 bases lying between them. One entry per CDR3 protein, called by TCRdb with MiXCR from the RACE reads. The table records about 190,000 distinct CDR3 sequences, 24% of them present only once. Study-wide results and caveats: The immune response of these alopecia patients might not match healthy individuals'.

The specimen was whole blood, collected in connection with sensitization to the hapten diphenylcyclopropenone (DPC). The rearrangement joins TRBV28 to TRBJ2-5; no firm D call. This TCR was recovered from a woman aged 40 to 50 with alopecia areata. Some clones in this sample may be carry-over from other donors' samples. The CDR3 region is CASSDEETQYF. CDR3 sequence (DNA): TGTGCCAGCAGCGACGAAGAGACCCAGTACTTC.